These 14 T cell receptor beta chains were sequenced from one sample in a study of T cells in Graves' hyperthyroidism and ophthalmopathy. TCR beta CDR3 sequences were amplified from RNA transcripts. With the HTBI primer set, the TCR CDR3 went through a first round of RT-PCR. One entry per CDR3 protein, called by TCRdb with MiXCR from the multiplex PCR reads. The profile shows approximately 410,000 distinct CDR3 sequences, under 15% of them singletons. Sequenced: blood. The receptors shown here come from a man younger than 30 with Graves' ophthalmopathy.

This clonotype occurred a few times. The rearrangement uses TRBV14 and TRBJ1-1; D is unresolved. Germline V CDR1 and CDR2: SGHDN, FVKESK. Trimming removed 3 bases at V and 1 base at J, with 9 bases between. The CDR3 is made up of 14 amino acids. This chain's CDR3 is CASSQTQWNTEAFF. The CDR3, as DNA: TGTGCCAGCAGCCAGACTCAGTGGAACACTGAAGCTTTCTTT. The full variable domain, in which reference TRBV14 and TRBJ1-1 provide the parts outside the CDR3, is EAGVTQFPSHSVIEKGQTVTLRCDPISGHDNLYWYRRVMGKEIKFLLHFVKESKQDESGMPNNRFLAERTGGTYSTLKVQPAELEDSGVYFCASSQTQWNTEAFFGQGTRLTVV.

This clonotype has a handful of counts. The rearrangement joins TRBV29-1 to TRBJ2-5; 7 nucleotides align to TRBD2. CDR3 length: 13 amino acids. V trimming: 5 bases; J trimming: 1 base; junction bases outside the gene matches: 4. CDR1 and CDR2 from the germline V gene are SQVTM and ANQGSEA. The CDR3 DNA reads as TGCAGCGTTCGGCCTAGCGGCCAAGAGACCCAGTACTTC. Amino acid sequence: CSVRPSGQETQYF.

In this sample, this clonotype turned up a few times. The chain combines TRBV7-3 with TRBJ2-6, with a possible D match to TRBD1 (5 bases). The CDR3 contains 16 residues. The V gene lost 5 bases and the J gene lost 2 bases, with 13 bases spanning the gap. Germline V gene data show CDR1 as SGHTA and CDR2 as FQGTGA. CDR3 loop: CASSPSPGTGANVLTF. The CDR3 DNA follows: TGTGCCAGCAGCCCGTCTCCAGGGACTGGGGCCAACGTCCTGACTTTC.

This clonotype has a count of ten or more. CDR3 sequence: CASRPVAGEELSTDTQYF. For the CDR3, the DNA is TGTGCCAGCAGGCCGGTCGCGGGGGAAGAATTGAGCACAGATACGCAGTATTTT. J is TRBJ2-3 and V is TRBV9; the match to TRBD2 covers 7 bases. The junction had 15 bases not matched to a gene; V was cut back by 5 bases and J by 0 bases. CDR1 and CDR2 from the germline V gene are SGDLS and YYNGEE. The CDR3 extends over 18 amino acids.

This clonotype has just a few counts. The chain carries TRBV6-1 and TRBJ2-1, with TRBD2 identical over 14 bases. J was trimmed by 10 bases and V by 6 bases; bases with no gene match: 5. CDR3 length: 14 residues. Per germline, CDR1 MNHNS and CDR2 SASEGT. CDR3 nucleotides: TGTGCCAGCAGGACTAGCGGGGGGGCCGTGGAGCAGTTCTTC. Translating it yields CASRTSGGAVEQFF.

This clonotype has a count of ten or more. The V gene is TRBV9, the J gene TRBJ2-1; TRBD1 or TRBD2 may be the D gene (5 bases each). The CDR3 spans 12 residues. Trimming took 10 bases from V and 8 from J, leaving 16 bases between them. Germline V gives CDR1 SGDLS, CDR2 YYNGEE. The CDR3 spells CAPPPSRDEQFF. The CDR3 region has the DNA TGTGCCCCACCCCCTAGCAGGGATGAGCAGTTCTTC.

The J gene is TRBJ1-6, the V gene TRBV6-1; 7 nucleotides line up with TRBD1. The V segment lost 6 bases and the J segment 7 bases; nucleotides outside the gene matches: 6. The length of the CDR3 is 14 residues. The germline gives CDR1 MNHNS, CDR2 SASEGT. DNA for the CDR3: TGTGCCAGCAGCCTAGACAGGGAGAATTCACCCCTCCACTTT. Translating gives CASSLDRENSPLHF.

This clonotype was picked up many times. The genes are TRBV11-3 and TRBJ2-1, with D perhaps matching TRBD1 (6 bases). The germline gives CDR1 SGHNT, CDR2 YENEEA. The CDR3 consists of 11 residues. V lost 0 bases and J 12 bases, leaving 6 bases between the germline ends. CDR3 sequence reads: CASSLEDRQFF. The CDR3 DNA reads as TGTGCCAGCAGCTTAGAGGACAGGCAGTTCTTC.

In its sample, this clonotype was seen many times. This chain connects TRBV7-6 to TRBJ1-1; D not resolved. V was shortened by 3 bases and J by 2 bases, with 10 bases between the two germline ends. CDR1 and CDR2 (germline): SGHVS, FNYEAQ. The CDR3 contains 14 residues. The CDR3 nucleotides read TGTGCCAGCAGCTTGGGTAGCTTCAACACTGAAGCTTTCTTT. Protein product: CASSLGSFNTEAFF.

This clonotype was seen a few times. The V call is TRBV30, the J call TRBJ2-7; D is unclear. The V end was cut by 1 base, the J end by 6 bases, with 7 bases between. The length of the CDR3 is 11 residues. Germline CDR1 is GTSNPN and CDR2 is SVGIG (reference sequence). DNA of the CDR3: TGTGCCTGGAGTGATCCCCTCGAGCAGTACTTC. Translation gives CAWSDPLEQYF.

This clonotype was detected many times. This chain joins TRBV7-9 and TRBJ2-1; D is ambiguous. Between the trimmed V and J ends, which lost 2 bases and 3 bases, there was a span of 11 bases. The CDR3 length is 15 residues. Germline CDR1 reads SEHNR; CDR2 reads FQNEAQ (reference sequence). CDR3: CASSLPLVIYNEQFF. CDR3 nucleotide sequence: TGTGCCAGCAGCTTACCGCTAGTCATCTACAATGAGCAGTTCTTC. The full variable domain, completed using reference TRBV7-9 and TRBJ2-1, is DTGVSQNPRHKITKRGQNVTFRCDPISEHNRLYWYRQTLGQGPEFLTYFQNEAQLEKSRLLSDRFSAERPKGSFSTLEIQRTEQGDSAMYLCASSLPLVIYNEQFFGPGTRLTVL.

This clonotype was seen many times. The chain links TRBV12-3 or TRBV12-4 to TRBJ1-1, with no clear D. This CDR3 has 12 amino acids. The ends were cut back, 7 bases at V and 3 bases at J, with 9 bases in the middle. CDR3: CASTLPDTEAFF. The CDR3, as DNA: TGTGCCAGCACCTTACCGGACACTGAAGCTTTCTTT.

This clonotype was recorded a few times. CDR3 loop: CASSARVSYEQYF. CDR3 coding DNA: TGTGCCAGCAGTGCCAGGGTCTCCTACGAGCAGTACTTC. The chain combines TRBV6-1 with TRBJ2-7; D possibly corresponds to TRBD1 (5 bases). The CDR3 sequence is 13 residues long. V was clipped by 4 bases and J by 0 bases, with 7 bases between them. Germline-derived CDR1 and CDR2 are MNHNS and SASEGT.

The DNA of the CDR3 is TGCGCCAGCAGCAAGACGCTAGCGGGGGGGAACACCGGGGAGCTGTTTTTT. Amino acids: CASSKTLAGGNTGELFF. The chain joins TRBV5-1 to TRBJ2-2; 11 bases are a match to TRBD2. V trimming: 4 bases; J trimming: 1 base; junction bases outside the gene matches: 6. The germline gives CDR1 SGHRS, CDR2 YFSETQ. CDR3 length: 17 amino acids.